These T cell receptor beta chains were read from a single sample in a study of blood T cell repertoires in COVID-19. Assay used: immunoSEQ multiplex PCR; TCRdb lists only in-frame clones, some missing. Among 200,000 to 300,000 clones listed, roughly four fifths were seen once. The sequenced sample consisted of peripheral blood. The receptor set was obtained from a woman of 80 years or more with COVID-19, enrolled during active disease. Each CDR3 is given with its conserved first and last residue. The order of the fields is D gene, V gene, CDR3 length, J gene, clone size, CDR3 protein, CDR3 DNA. The D gene is left open where the match is weak. Some rows have no size entry. The others give once, few or many, or a class for an expanded clone.

NA	TRBV5-1	14	TRBJ1-6	NA	CASSLVQQGSPLHF	TGCGCCAGCAGCTTGGTACAGCAGGGATCACCCCTCCACTTT
NA	TRBV7-2	15	TRBJ1-4	NA	CASSLDGQSNEKLFF	TGTGCCAGCAGCTTAGATGGACAGAGCAATGAAAAACTGTTTTTT
TRBD1	TRBV6-4	13	TRBJ1-2	few	CASSLNRGGGYTF	TGTGCCAGCAGCCTCAACAGGGGAGGTGGCTACACCTTC
TRBD1	TRBV7-2	16	TRBJ2-1	NA	CASSSDRAWTVNEQFF	TGTGCCAGCAGCTCCGACAGGGCCTGGACCGTGAATGAGCAGTTCTTC
TRBD1	TRBV4-1	17	TRBJ1-3	NA	CASSPGPGQGLVNTIYF	TGCGCCAGCAGCCCTGGACCGGGACAGGGGTTAGTAAACACCATATATTTT
NA	TRBV6-2/TRBV6-3	13	TRBJ2-1	NA	CASSSGFPGEQFF	TGTGCCAGCAGTTCTGGCTTTCCGGGGGAGCAGTTCTTC
NA	TRBV11-2	16	TRBJ2-2	NA	CASSLWRKANTGELFF	TGTGCCAGCAGCTTATGGCGGAAAGCTAACACCGGGGAGCTGTTTTTT
NA	TRBV20-1	13	TRBJ2-1	NA	CSASNRNLYEQFF	TGCAGTGCTAGTAACCGTAATCTATATGAGCAGTTCTTC
TRBD1	TRBV2	15	TRBJ1-5	few	CASSGLGQGGQPQHF	TGTGCCAGCAGTGGCCTGGGACAGGGGGGACAGCCCCAGCATTTT
TRBD2	TRBV5-4	14	TRBJ2-1	NA	CASSLTSGRNEQFF	TGTGCCAGCAGCTTGACTAGCGGGAGAAATGAGCAGTTCTTC
TRBD1	TRBV10-3	16	TRBJ1-5	NA	CAISGGTELGNQPQHF	TGTGCCATCAGTGGGGGGACAGAGTTGGGCAATCAGCCCCAGCATTTT
NA	TRBV10-3	13	TRBJ1-1	NA	CAISRGENTEAFF	TGTGCCATCAGTCGGGGGGAGAACACTGAAGCTTTCTTT
NA	TRBV6-5	16	TRBJ1-1	NA	CASSYSTPGGNTEAFF	TGTGCCAGCAGTTACTCGACTCCGGGGGGGAACACTGAAGCTTTCTTT
NA	TRBV7-9	17	TRBJ2-2	NA	CASSLEGGGPETGELFF	TGTGCCAGCAGCTTAGAAGGCGGGGGCCCTGAAACCGGGGAGCTGTTTTTT
NA	TRBV7-2	17	TRBJ1-1	NA	CASSFTGYAQQNTEAFF	TGTGCCAGCAGCTTTACAGGGTATGCCCAACAGAACACTGAAGCTTTCTTT
NA	TRBV27	16	TRBJ2-3	few	CASSFTSPLSTDTQYF	TGTGCCAGCAGTTTTACTAGTCCTTTATCCACAGATACGCAGTATTTT
TRBD2	TRBV24-1	14	TRBJ2-1	NA	CATSDGLAGSEQFF	TGTGCCACCAGTGATGGACTAGCGGGATCTGAGCAGTTCTTC
TRBD1	TRBV30	15	TRBJ1-5	once	CAWSVPGTGSQPQHF	TGTGCCTGGAGTGTCCCCGGGACAGGGAGTCAGCCCCAGCATTTT
NA	TRBV11-2	13	TRBJ1-2	few	CASSLDRGDGYTF	TGTGCCAGCAGCTTAGACAGGGGCGATGGCTACACCTTC
TRBD1	TRBV5-1	15	TRBJ1-6	NA	CASSPGTGGGSPLHF	TGCGCCAGCAGCCCCGGGACAGGGGGCGGATCACCCCTCCACTTT
NA	TRBV10-3	13	TRBJ2-2	NA	CAISGQNTGELFF	TGTGCCATCAGTGGACAGAACACCGGGGAGCTGTTTTTT
TRBD1	TRBV5-1	16	TRBJ1-1	NA	CASSLKGSGTEIEAFF	TGCGCCAGCAGCTTGAAGGGGAGTGGGACAGAAATAGAAGCTTTCTTT
TRBD1	TRBV11-1	16	TRBJ1-1	NA	CASSLGTGIMNTEAFF	TGTGCCAGCAGCCTCGGGACAGGGATCATGAACACTGAAGCTTTCTTT
TRBD2	TRBV5-1	17	TRBJ2-3	NA	CASFNLTSGRTTDTQYF	TGCGCCAGCTTCAACCTGACTAGCGGGCGAACCACAGATACGCAGTATTTT
TRBD2	TRBV5-4	15	TRBJ2-7	few	CASSSPGTSVYEQYF	TGTGCCAGCAGCTCGCCCGGGACTAGTGTCTACGAGCAGTACTTC
TRBD1	TRBV30	13	TRBJ1-5	NA	CALDRGNNQPQHF	TGTGCCTTGGACAGGGGGAACAATCAGCCCCAGCATTTT
NA	TRBV5-4	13	TRBJ1-5	NA	CASSLQPNQPQHF	TGTGCCAGCAGCTTACAGCCTAATCAGCCCCAGCATTTT
NA	TRBV18	16	TRBJ1-3	NA	CASSPPGSPAGNTIYF	TGTGCCAGCTCACCACCGGGGAGCCCAGCTGGAAACACCATATATTTT
NA	TRBV24-1	14	TRBJ2-7	NA	CATSDNQLGYEQYF	TGTGCCACCAGTGACAATCAACTCGGCTACGAGCAGTACTTC
TRBD1	TRBV2	15	TRBJ1-1	NA	CASSPRTGSNTEAFF	TGTGCCAGCAGTCCCAGGACAGGGAGCAACACTGAAGCTTTCTTT
NA	TRBV3-1/TRBV3-2	12	TRBJ2-5	NA	CASSQVGETQYF	TGTGCCAGCAGCCAAGTCGGGGAGACCCAGTACTTC
TRBD1	TRBV18	15	TRBJ1-1	NA	CASSSGTGITPEAFF	TGTGCCAGCTCATCCGGGACAGGGATTACCCCTGAAGCTTTCTTT
NA	TRBV6-5	15	TRBJ1-6	NA	CATEPGGRSNSPLHF	TGTGCCACGGAACCGGGGGGCAGGTCTAATTCACCCCTCCACTTT
TRBD1	TRBV6-5	16	TRBJ1-3	NA	CASSWDSGGSGNTIYF	TGTGCCAGCAGTTGGGACTCAGGGGGCTCTGGAAACACCATATATTTT
NA	TRBV9	14	TRBJ1-2	NA	CASSVGVRDYGYTF	TGTGCCAGCAGCGTAGGTGTCAGGGACTATGGCTACACCTTC
NA	TRBV7-8	14	TRBJ1-5	NA	CASSLGGGRGPQHF	TGTGCCAGCAGCTTAGGGGGGGGCCGGGGGCCCCAGCATTTT
TRBD1	TRBV2	14	TRBJ1-5	NA	CASSEGQGYQPQHF	TGTGCCAGCAGTGAGGGACAGGGGTATCAGCCCCAGCATTTT
NA	TRBV5-1	14	TRBJ2-3	NA	CASSVQGIEDTQYF	TGCGCCAGCAGTGTACAGGGAATTGAAGATACGCAGTATTTT
NA	TRBV19	14	TRBJ1-2	once	CASSIVGAYYGYTF	TGTGCCAGTAGTATAGTGGGGGCCTACTATGGCTACACCTTC
NA	TRBV18	15	TRBJ2-3	NA	CASSPERQSGGTQYF	TGTGCCAGCTCACCGGAACGGCAATCTGGAGGTACGCAGTATTTT
NA	TRBV6-2/TRBV6-3	12	TRBJ2-2	NA	CASSPQAGELFF	TGTGCCAGCAGCCCTCAGGCCGGGGAGCTGTTTTTT
NA	TRBV19	14	TRBJ1-1	NA	CASSKQGLDTEAFF	TGTGCCAGTAGTAAACAGGGTTTAGACACTGAAGCTTTCTTT
TRBD1	TRBV18	13	TRBJ1-2	NA	CASTPDRGGGYTF	TGTGCCAGCACCCCCGACAGGGGAGGAGGCTACACCTTC
TRBD1	TRBV19	16	TRBJ1-5	NA	CASSIRSDRGNQPQHF	TGTGCCAGTAGTATAAGAAGTGACAGGGGCAATCAGCCCCAGCATTTT
TRBD1	TRBV29-1	15	TRBJ1-2	NA	CSVPGTGGATRGYTF	TGCAGCGTCCCAGGGACAGGGGGCGCGACGAGGGGCTACACCTTC
NA	TRBV11-2	13	TRBJ1-4	NA	CASQAWAVEKLFF	TGTGCCAGCCAAGCCTGGGCAGTTGAAAAACTGTTTTTT
NA	TRBV6-5	14	TRBJ1-5	many	CASRAQGGNQPQHF	TGTGCCAGCAGGGCACAGGGCGGCAATCAGCCCCAGCATTTT
NA	TRBV6-2/TRBV6-3	12	TRBJ1-1	once	CASSFGGPEAFF	TGTGCCAGCAGTTTTGGCGGCCCTGAAGCTTTCTTT
TRBD1	TRBV18	16	TRBJ1-1	NA	CASSPDRGRLNTEAFF	TGTGCCAGCTCACCTGACAGGGGGAGGCTGAACACTGAAGCTTTCTTT
NA	TRBV28	13	TRBJ1-5	NA	CASTRQPNQPQHF	TGTGCCAGCACGCGACAGCCAAATCAGCCCCAGCATTTT
NA	TRBV7-9	12	TRBJ2-7	few	CASSSEGIEQYF	TGTGCCAGCAGCAGTGAGGGTATCGAGCAGTACTTC
NA	TRBV5-5	15	TRBJ1-5	NA	CASSLAPGAGQPQHF	TGTGCCAGCAGCTTGGCCCCAGGGGCCGGCCAGCCCCAGCATTTT